The 25 T cell receptor beta chains below come from one sample, sequenced in a study of T cell responses to AZD1222 COVID-19 vaccine. Data came from immunoSEQ multiplex PCR; TCRdb stores just in-frame clones and leaves some out. This sample has 150,000 to 200,000 clones, with roughly 93% found just once. Sequencing used peripheral blood, obtained on day 0 of AZD1222 vaccination. The receptors here all came from an adult in good health.

The chain joins TRBV5-1 to TRBJ2-5; 7 bases map to TRBD1. The CDR3 covers 15 residues. Germline loops: CDR1 SGHRS, CDR2 YFSETQ. After removal of 5 bases from V and 1 base from J, the junction contained 8 bases not matched to a gene. CDR3 residues: CASRTGSSSQETQYF. The DNA of the CDR3 is TGCGCCAGCAGGACAGGGTCATCCTCCCAAGAGACCCAGTACTTC.

The chain employs TRBV15 and TRBJ1-2; no clear D. The CDR3 runs to 15 residues. The V gene lost 1 base and the J gene lost 3 bases, with 12 bases spanning the gap. Germline-derived CDR1 and CDR2 are LNHNV and YYDKDF (reference sequence). The CDR3 region has the DNA TGTGCCACCAGCAGAGTGGAAAGGGCCGACTATGGCTACACCTTC. Translated, it gives CATSRVERADYGYTF.

The J gene is TRBJ2-7, the V gene TRBV28; 11 nucleotides align to TRBD2. Germline-derived CDR1 and CDR2 are MDHEN and SYDVKM. The CDR3 is 16 amino acids. This chain's CDR3 is CASHRLAGTNSYEQYF. CDR3 in DNA: TGTGCTAGTCACAGACTAGCGGGAACCAACTCCTACGAGCAGTACTTC.

The chain joins TRBV4-2 to TRBJ2-7, with a tentative D call TRBD2 (6 bases). The CDR3 runs 15 residues. V was clipped by 4 bases and J by 4 bases, with 17 bases between them. Germline CDR1 reads LGHNA; CDR2 reads YNFKEQ. CDR3 in amino acids: CASSRVGGKFYEQYF. DNA of the CDR3: TGTGCCAGCAGCCGTGTGGGCGGGAAATTTTACGAGCAGTACTTC.

V is TRBV9 and J is TRBJ2-3; 10 bases are a match to TRBD1. This CDR3 comprises 17 residues. The germline V gene has CDR1 SGDLS and CDR2 YYNGEE. V shed 0 bases, J shed 3 bases, and the junction held 7 bases outside the gene matches. Here the CDR3 DNA reads TGTGCCAGCAGCGTAGACGCGACAGGGGGCTATACAGATACGCAGTATTTT. Amino acid sequence: CASSVDATGGYTDTQYF. The full variable domain, in which reference TRBV9 and TRBJ2-3 provide the parts outside the CDR3, is DSGVTQTPKHLITATGQRVTLRCSPRSGDLSVYWYQQSLDQGLQFLIQYYNGEERAKGNILERFSAQQFPDLHSELNLSSLELGDSALYFCASSVDATGGYTDTQYFGPGTRLTVL.

The V gene is TRBV11-1, the J gene TRBJ1-1; no firm D call. The CDR3 loop spans 13 amino acids. CDR1 and CDR2 from the germline V gene are SGHAT and FQDESV (reference sequence). Trimming removed 4 bases at V and 1 base at J, with 7 bases between. The CDR3 protein is CASSSDGNTEAFF. CDR3 bases: TGTGCCAGCAGCTCGGACGGGAACACTGAAGCTTTCTTT.

The V call is TRBV6-5, the J call TRBJ2-5; D is ambiguous. Deletions cut 6 bases from V and 3 bases from J, with 11 bases between. The CDR3 sequence is 13 residues long. The germline V gene has CDR1 MNHEY and CDR2 SVGAGI. CDR3 nucleotides: TGTGCCAGCAGCGGACCCTCCAAAGAGACCCAGTACTTC. Its translation: CASSGPSKETQYF.

This rearrangement joins TRBV19 to TRBJ1-3; the D gene is possibly TRBD1 (5 bases). This CDR3 region has 15 residues. From germline, CDR1 is LNHDA and CDR2 SQIVND (reference sequence). Deletions cut 2 bases from V and 0 bases from J, with 8 bases between. The CDR3 loop reads CASSIRGPSGNTIYF. CDR3 DNA: TGTGCCAGTAGTATACGGGGACCCTCTGGAAACACCATATATTTT.

The genes are TRBV6-5 and TRBJ1-1; a possible D gene is TRBD1 (6 bases). The germline gives CDR1 MNHEY, CDR2 SVGAGI. V gave up 10 bases and J gave up 2 bases, with 11 bases separating them. This CDR3 region has 12 residues. DNA for the CDR3: TGTGCCACCGGGGGCCTCAACACTGAAGCTTTCTTT. Residues: CATGGLNTEAFF.

The chain is built from TRBV3-1 (or the pseudogene TRBV3-2) and TRBJ2-7; no reliable D call. Germline-derived CDR1 and CDR2 are LGHDT and YNNKEL (reference sequence). This CDR3 has 14 amino acids. Trimming shortened V by 4 bases and J by 6 bases, and 16 bases separated the two germline ends. The CDR3 DNA follows: TGTGCCAGCAGCCCTCGTAGGATAGGTGGCGAGCAGTACTTC. Amino acids: CASSPRRIGGEQYF.

The chain couples TRBV10-1 to TRBJ2-7, with D possibly being TRBD2 (5 bases). Germline CDR1 reads WNHNN; CDR2 reads SYGVQD (reference sequence). Deletions cut 2 bases from V and 0 bases from J, with 11 bases between. CDR3 length: 15 amino acids. The CDR3 protein is CASSEGLANSYEQYF. CDR3 DNA: TGCGCCAGCAGTGAGGGACTTGCTAACTCCTACGAGCAGTACTTC.

The rearrangement joins TRBV7-9 to TRBJ1-5, with no clear D. The germline gives CDR1 SEHNR, CDR2 FQNEAQ (reference sequence). Trimming removed 1 base from V and 1 base from J, with 5 bases in between. The CDR3 is 14 residues long. The chain's CDR3 is CASSLDLSNQPQHF. CDR3 sequence (DNA): TGTGCCAGCAGCTTAGATTTGAGCAATCAGCCCCAGCATTTT.

The chain couples TRBV9 to TRBJ1-2; the D gene is possibly TRBD1 (6 bases). V was clipped by 0 bases and J by 4 bases, with 13 bases between them. Germline V gene data show CDR1 as SGDLS and CDR2 as YYNGEE. The CDR3 has 15 amino acids. In DNA form, the CDR3 reads TGTGCCAGCAGCGTAGGAGGACAGTTCATCTATGGCTACACCTTC. Translated, it gives CASSVGGQFIYGYTF.

The CDR3 DNA reads TGTGCCAGCAGTCTATTAAGGGGCCCACGGGGTTGGGTCTATGGCTACACCTTC. Protein sequence: CASSLLRGPRGWVYGYTF. The chain is built from TRBV6-6 and TRBJ1-2; D may be TRBD1 (5 bases). The CDR3 contains 18 residues. The V end was cut by 5 bases, the J end by 4 bases, with 26 bases between. The V gene's germline CDR1 is MNHNY and CDR2 SVGAGI (reference sequence).

This sequence joins TRBV3-1 (or the pseudogene TRBV3-2) and TRBJ1-3; D is uncertain. The CDR3 extends over 15 amino acids. V was pared by 4 bases and J by 0 bases, with 10 bases between. CDR1 and CDR2 from the germline V gene are LGHDT and YNNKEL (reference sequence). The CDR3 sequence is CASSPVLISGNTIYF. The CDR3 nucleotides are TGTGCCAGCAGCCCCGTGTTGATCTCTGGAAACACCATATATTTT.

V and J are TRBV6-5 and TRBJ2-7; 7 bases agree with TRBD1. The CDR3 length is 15 residues. Germline CDR1 is MNHEY and CDR2 is SVGAGI. The ends lost 6 bases at V and 2 bases at J; junction bases unmatched: 10. CDR3: CASRVTGTGPYEQYF. The CDR3 nucleotides are TGTGCCAGCAGGGTGACAGGGACGGGGCCCTACGAGCAGTACTTC.

V and J are TRBV4-2 and TRBJ2-7, with D possibly TRBD2 on 6 matching bases. V lost 1 base, J lost 3 bases, and 13 bases lay in between. Germline V gene sequence: CDR1 LGHNA, CDR2 YNFKEQ. The CDR3 covers 15 residues. The CDR3 bases are TGTGCCAGCAGCCAAGCTCACATGGACTACTACGAGCAGTACTTC. It codes for CASSQAHMDYYEQYF.

The chain combines TRBV5-4 with TRBJ2-7; tentatively, D is TRBD2 (6 bases). The ends were cut back, 10 bases at V and 4 bases at J, with 24 bases in the middle. This CDR3 has 15 residues. Germline CDR1 SGHNT, CDR2 YYREEE (reference sequence). DNA for the CDR3: TGTGCCTACTCTCCACAGGAGGGGTTTAATTACGAGCAGTACTTC. Translation gives CAYSPQEGFNYEQYF.

The chain has TRBV10-2 and TRBJ1-5; possible D gene TRBD1, 5 bases. Per the germline V gene, CDR1 is WSHSY and CDR2 is SAAADI. The ends were cut back, 0 bases at V and 2 bases at J, with 11 bases in the middle. The CDR3 length is 16 residues. For the CDR3, the DNA is TGCGCCAGCAGTGAGTCGATAGGGGCGGGCAATCAGCCCCAGCATTTT. Its translation: CASSESIGAGNQPQHF.

The V and J genes are TRBV12-1 and TRBJ2-3; the table assigns TRBD2, which was not confirmed against the DNA. TRBV12-1 is designated a pseudogene. The CDR3 is made up of 16 amino acids. The CDR3 region has the DNA TGTGCCAGCAGCGCTCGAGCGGGAGGGGACACAGATACGCAGTATTTT. This sequence encodes CASSARAGGDTDTQYF.

This clone is a singleton in its sample. V is TRBV18 and J is TRBJ2-3; TRBD1 matches 12 bases. V lost 3 bases, J lost 7 bases, and 5 bases stayed unmatched. The CDR3 is made up of 15 amino acids. Germline V gene sequence: CDR1 KGHSH, CDR2 LQKENI. The DNA for the CDR3 is TGTGCCAGCTCACCGGCCGGGACAGGGGGCTATACGCAGTATTTT. Its protein is CASSPAGTGGYTQYF.

This chain links TRBV6-1 with TRBJ2-7; D gene ambiguous. The CDR3 is 14 amino acids. V was clipped by 1 base and J by 2 bases, with 9 bases between them. CDR1 is MNHNS and CDR2 is SASEGT in the germline V gene. CDR3 in amino acids: CASSEVRGAYEQYF. The DNA of the CDR3 is TGTGCCAGCAGTGAAGTTCGCGGAGCCTACGAGCAGTACTTC.

The V and J genes are TRBV11-2 and TRBJ2-7; 13 bases match TRBD2. The junction had 14 bases not matched to a gene; V was cut back by 4 bases and J by 2 bases. Germline V gene lookup returns CDR1 SGHAT and CDR2 FQNNGV. This CDR3 is built from 19 residues. CDR3 in amino acids: CASSSDGTSGRGWAYEQYF. The CDR3 coding sequence is TGTGCCAGCAGCTCCGACGGCACTAGCGGGAGGGGTTGGGCCTACGAGCAGTACTTC.

The V gene is TRBV7-3, the J gene TRBJ2-1; 9 bases line up with TRBD1. From germline, CDR1 is SGHTA and CDR2 FQGTGA. Unmatched junction bases numbered 8, after V lost 2 bases and J lost 9 bases. The CDR3 contains 15 residues. As DNA, the CDR3 is TGTGCCAGCAGCTTAGGGGACAGGGATAGGGGTGAGCAGTTCTTC. Translation gives CASSLGDRDRGEQFF.

The chain uses TRBV7-9 and TRBJ2-1; D remains ambiguous. CDR1 is SEHNR and CDR2 is FQNEAQ in the germline V gene (reference sequence). V was clipped by 4 bases and J by 5 bases, with 12 bases between them. The CDR3 consists of 14 residues. The CDR3 DNA reads as TGTGCCAGCAGCTCCCGTTGGTCCGACAATGAGCAGTTCTTC. It translates to CASSSRWSDNEQFF.